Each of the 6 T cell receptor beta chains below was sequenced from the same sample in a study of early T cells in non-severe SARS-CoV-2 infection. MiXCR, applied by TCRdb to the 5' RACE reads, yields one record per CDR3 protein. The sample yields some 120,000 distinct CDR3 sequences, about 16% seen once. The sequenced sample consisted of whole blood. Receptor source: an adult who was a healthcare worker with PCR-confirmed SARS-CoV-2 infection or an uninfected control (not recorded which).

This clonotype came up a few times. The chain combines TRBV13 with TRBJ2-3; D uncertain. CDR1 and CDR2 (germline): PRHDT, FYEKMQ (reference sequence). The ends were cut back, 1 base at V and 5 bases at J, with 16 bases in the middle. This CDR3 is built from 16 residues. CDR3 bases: TGTGCCAGCAGCTTAGATCTGGGAACTGTTGAAGATACGCAGTATTTT. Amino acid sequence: CASSLDLGTVEDTQYF.

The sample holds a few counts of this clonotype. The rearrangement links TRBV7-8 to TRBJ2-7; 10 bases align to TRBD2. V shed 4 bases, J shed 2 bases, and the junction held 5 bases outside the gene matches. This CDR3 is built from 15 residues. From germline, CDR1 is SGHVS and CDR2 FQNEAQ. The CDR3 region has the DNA TGTGCCAGCAGCTATACTAGCGGGGAGACCTACGAGCAGTACTTC. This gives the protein CASSYTSGETYEQYF.

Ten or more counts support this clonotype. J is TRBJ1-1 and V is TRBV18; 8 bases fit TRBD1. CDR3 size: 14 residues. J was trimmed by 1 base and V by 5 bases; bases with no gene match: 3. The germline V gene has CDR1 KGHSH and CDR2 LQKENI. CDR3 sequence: CASSGDRGNTEAFF. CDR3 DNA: TGTGCCAGCTCAGGTGACAGGGGGAACACTGAAGCTTTCTTT.

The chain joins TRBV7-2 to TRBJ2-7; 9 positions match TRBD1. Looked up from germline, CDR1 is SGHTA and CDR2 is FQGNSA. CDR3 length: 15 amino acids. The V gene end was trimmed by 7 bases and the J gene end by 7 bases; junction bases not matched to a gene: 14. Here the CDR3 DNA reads TGTGCCAGCACCCTTGATCCGGGACAGGGTCGAGAGCAGTACTTC. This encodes CASTLDPGQGREQYF.

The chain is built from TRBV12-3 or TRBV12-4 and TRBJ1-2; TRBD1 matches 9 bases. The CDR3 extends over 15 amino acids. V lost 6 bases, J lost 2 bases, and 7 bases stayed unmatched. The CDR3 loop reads CASSLQGALNYGYTF. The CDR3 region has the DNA TGTGCCAGCAGCCTACAGGGGGCGTTGAACTATGGCTACACCTTC.

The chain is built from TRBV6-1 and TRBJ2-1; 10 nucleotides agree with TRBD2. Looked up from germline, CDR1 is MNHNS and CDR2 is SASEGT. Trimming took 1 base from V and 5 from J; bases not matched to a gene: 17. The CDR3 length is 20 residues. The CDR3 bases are TGTGCCAGCAGTGAAGAAGGGTTCTGGGCTAGCGGGGGTCGTGACAATGAGCAGTTCTTC. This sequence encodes CASSEEGFWASGGRDNEQFF.